This passage covers 15 T cell receptor beta chains from one sample sequenced in a study of shared T cell receptors in the human thymus. TCRdb's table, derived via immunoSEQ multiplex PCR, lists solely in-frame clones and lacks some. Of 600,000 or so clones in the sample, more than 75% were seen once. The data were also submitted as part of a second study, on human thymus T cells.

The specimen sequenced was thymocytes. These receptors all stem from a boy under two years old with a congenital heart defect.

The V gene is TRBV6-4, the J gene TRBJ2-1; 8 bases fit TRBD1. CDR1 and CDR2 (germline): MRHNA, SNTAGT. V lost 7 bases and J lost 9; bases outside the gene matches: 11. This CDR3 contains 14 residues. In nucleotides, the CDR3 is TGTGCCAGCACCCCGGGACAGGTCGCCGGTGAGCAGTTCTTC. This translates into CASTPGQVAGEQFF.

The sample holds one count of this clone. The chain carries TRBV6-6 and TRBJ2-2; D not resolved. V lost 4 bases to trimming and J lost 6 bases, with 9 bases between them. The CDR3 runs to 13 residues. Germline-derived CDR1 and CDR2 are MNHNY and SVGAGI (reference sequence). The chain's CDR3 is CASSFLAPGELFF. Here the CDR3 DNA reads TGTGCCAGCAGTTTTTTAGCTCCCGGGGAGCTGTTTTTT.

The chain couples TRBV5-5 to TRBJ2-2, with D perhaps matching TRBD2 (7 bases). The CDR3 runs 16 residues. The ends were cut back, 2 bases at V and 0 bases at J, with 11 bases in the middle. CDR1 is SGHKS and CDR2 is YYEKEE in the germline V gene (reference sequence). The CDR3, as DNA: TGTGCCAGCAGCTTTGGGGGGGGCCCGAACACCGGGGAGCTGTTTTTT. Its translation: CASSFGGGPNTGELFF.

V and J are TRBV9 and TRBJ2-1; the match to TRBD2 covers 8 bases. Germline V CDR1 and CDR2: SGDLS, YYNGEE. J was trimmed by 6 bases and V by 0 bases; bases with no gene match: 2. This CDR3 has 14 residues. CDR3 in amino acids: CASSVVGRGNEQFF. In DNA form, the CDR3 reads TGTGCCAGCAGCGTAGTCGGGAGGGGCAATGAGCAGTTCTTC.

J is TRBJ1-2 and V is TRBV4-3; D is perhaps TRBD1 (6 bases). This CDR3 spans 14 amino acids. V lost 0 bases to trimming and J lost 9 bases, with 14 bases between them. The germline gives CDR1 LGHNA, CDR2 YSLEER. The CDR3 reads CASSQDSSGTSYTF. CDR3 bases: TGCGCCAGCAGCCAAGACTCATCCGGGACAAGCTACACCTTC.

The count of this clone is one. The chain employs TRBV11-2 and TRBJ1-3; D uncertain. The germline gives CDR1 SGHAT, CDR2 FQNNGV. This CDR3 is built from 17 residues. V was clipped by 7 bases and J by 2 bases, with 21 bases between them. CDR3 bases: TGTGCCAGCATCGCCGGGGAAGAGAAGACCCCTGGAAACACCATATATTTT. This sequence encodes CASIAGEEKTPGNTIYF.

This clone was counted between two and nine times. V is TRBV7-2 and J is TRBJ2-1; 10 nucleotides line up with TRBD1. After removal of 6 bases from V and 10 bases from J, the junction contained 15 bases not matched to a gene. Germline CDR1 and CDR2: SGHTA and FQGNSA. This CDR3 has 16 residues. The CDR3 is CASSQDDRGPSWEQFF. The CDR3 DNA reads TGTGCCAGCAGTCAAGACGACAGGGGGCCTTCTTGGGAGCAGTTCTTC.

The V call is TRBV10-3, the J call TRBJ2-1; 13 bases map to TRBD2. This CDR3 has 18 residues. Per germline, CDR1 ENHRY and CDR2 SYGVKD. The junction had 11 bases not matched to a gene; V was cut back by 0 bases and J by 9 bases. CDR3 in amino acids: CAISESNIPGLAGSEQFF. The CDR3 DNA follows: TGTGCCATCAGTGAGTCGAATATTCCGGGACTAGCGGGAAGTGAGCAGTTCTTC.

The CDR3 sequence: CASGSVNTQYF. CDR3 nucleotide sequence: TGTGCCAGCGGCAGTGTAAATACGCAGTATTTT. This sequence joins TRBV9 and TRBJ2-3; D unclear. Germline CDR1 is SGDLS and CDR2 is YYNGEE. The CDR3 sequence is 11 residues long. Trimming removed 7 bases from V and 7 bases from J, with 10 bases in between.

The chain links TRBV7-9 to TRBJ1-2, with 9 positions matching TRBD1. This CDR3 comprises 14 residues. V gave up 1 base and J gave up 8 bases; unmatched junction bases: 5. In germline, CDR1 is SEHNR, CDR2 FQNEAQ (reference sequence). CDR3 in amino acids: CASSLGDRVEGYTF. Written as DNA, the CDR3 is TGTGCCAGCAGCTTAGGGGACAGGGTGGAAGGCTACACCTTC.

The rearrangement uses TRBV7-2 and TRBJ1-2; no clear D. V lost 6 bases and J lost 7, with 12 bases in between. CDR3 size: 12 residues. Germline-derived CDR1 and CDR2 are SGHTA and FQGNSA. The CDR3 is CASSRGVSGYTF. CDR3 coding DNA: TGTGCCAGCAGTCGGGGAGTAAGTGGCTACACCTTC.

V usage is TRBV28 and J usage is TRBJ2-7, with a tentative D call TRBD1 (7 bases). Trimming removed 3 bases from V and 5 bases from J, with 17 bases in between. Germline loops: CDR1 MDHEN, CDR2 SYDVKM. The CDR3 is made up of 15 amino acids. The CDR3 reads CASSFRQGGSDEQYF. The CDR3 region has the DNA TGTGCCAGCAGTTTTCGACAGGGAGGTTCGGACGAGCAGTACTTC.

The chain recombines TRBV5-1 with TRBJ1-4, with no clear D. The CDR3 is made up of 18 amino acids. The V gene lost 0 bases and the J gene lost 5 bases, with 20 bases spanning the gap. Per the germline V gene, CDR1 is SGHRS and CDR2 is YFSETQ. CDR3 DNA sequence: TGCGCCAGCAGCTTGGAGGCCCTCCCGACAAGGCCCAATGAAAAACTGTTTTTT. It encodes CASSLEALPTRPNEKLFF.

The chain carries TRBV19 and TRBJ2-7, with 8 bases aligning to TRBD2. Trimming at V came to 4 bases and at J to 0 bases, leaving 2 bases not matched to a gene. The CDR3 is 14 residues long. Germline CDR1 and CDR2: LNHDA and SQIVND (reference sequence). The CDR3 DNA is TGTGCCAGTAGTAATAGCGGGACCTCCTACGAGCAGTACTTC. Translating it yields CASSNSGTSYEQYF.

This chain uses TRBV4-1 with TRBJ1-5; 9 nucleotides match TRBD1. This CDR3 contains 18 residues. J was trimmed by 4 bases and V by 4 bases; bases with no gene match: 14. Germline CDR1 reads MGHRA; CDR2 reads YSYEKL. The CDR3 nucleotides are TGCGCCAGCAGCCCCTTCTCGGGGAGGACAGGGGAAAATCAGCCCCAGCATTTT. It specifies CASSPFSGRTGENQPQHF.